The 7 T cell receptor beta chains listed next were all sequenced from one sample in a study of cytomegalovirus exposure and HLA in healthy donors. The PCR contained 60 Vbeta and 13 Jbeta primers. Data came from immunoSEQ multiplex PCR; TCRdb stores just in-frame clones and leaves some out. The sample gives some 200,000 clones, around 77% of which show up once; 2.5% to 3.5% is in the top ten. The specimen was PBMCs. The source of these receptors is a woman in her twenties or thirties in good health and CMV-seronegative.

The chain recombines TRBV6-1 with TRBJ2-2, with 8 bases matching TRBD1. The CDR3 length is 15 residues. The germline gives CDR1 MNHNS, CDR2 SASEGT. V gave up 4 bases and J gave up 6 bases; unmatched junction bases: 7. The CDR3 DNA sequence: TGTGCCAGCAGTGGTCGACAGGGGATTGCCGGGGAGCTGTTTTTT. Translating gives CASSGRQGIAGELFF.

This chain links TRBV7-9 with TRBJ1-2; TRBD1 matches 7 bases. Germline-derived CDR1 and CDR2 are SEHNR and FQNEAQ (reference sequence). Trimming took 4 bases from V and 2 from J; bases not matched to a gene: 10. The CDR3 has 16 residues. Here the CDR3 DNA reads TGTGCCAGCAGCTCCAAGACCAAACAGGGGAACTATGGCTACACCTTC. Protein sequence: CASSSKTKQGNYGYTF.

The V gene is TRBV19, the J gene TRBJ1-1, with 8 bases fitting TRBD1. V dropped 2 bases and J dropped 1; count of bases not matched to a gene: 3. This CDR3 has 15 amino acids. Germline V gene data show CDR1 as LNHDA and CDR2 as SQIVND (reference sequence). As DNA, the CDR3 is TGTGCCAGTAGTATATTCGGACAGGGGAACACTGAAGCTTTCTTT. Protein sequence: CASSIFGQGNTEAFF.

The chain uses TRBV27 and TRBJ2-7; D gene ambiguous. The CDR3 has 14 residues. Trimming left V 3 bases short and J 2 bases short, with 11 bases between. CDR1 is MNHEY, CDR2 SMNVEV, per germline (reference sequence). The CDR3 DNA reads TGTGCCAGCAGTTTCGCGTGGGCCGCCTACGAGCAGTACTTC. Amino acid sequence: CASSFAWAAYEQYF.

On this clone itself: An end of the junction does not agree with germline; a read error may underlie this. The chain combines TRBV6-1 with TRBJ1-2; the D gene is possibly TRBD1 (5 bases). This CDR3 is built from 13 residues. Germline V gene data show CDR1 as MNHNS and CDR2 as SASEGT. The CDR3 sequence: CASSEAIRDGYPF. The DNA for the CDR3 is TGTGCCAGCAGTGAAGCAATCAGGGATGGCTACCCCTTC.

The V gene is TRBV5-1, the J gene TRBJ2-7; 10 bases align to TRBD2. Germline lookup yields CDR1 SGHRS and CDR2 YFSETQ. The CDR3 has 16 amino acids. Trimming removed 1 base from V and 3 bases from J; junction bases left unmatched: 7. The CDR3 loop is CASSLNPASGSYEQYF. CDR3 DNA sequence: TGCGCCAGCAGCTTGAATCCGGCTAGCGGGAGCTACGAGCAGTACTTC. Complete variable domain (other parts from reference TRBV5-1 and TRBJ2-7): KAGVTQTPRYLIKTRGQQVTLSCSPISGHRSVSWYQQTPGQGLQFLFEYFSETQRNKGNFPGRFSGRQFSNSRSEMNVSTLELGDSALYLCASSLNPASGSYEQYFGPGTRLTVT.

This clone was found once. The junction differs from germline at one of its ends, possibly a read error. The J gene is TRBJ2-7, the V gene TRBV7-9, with D hard to call. This CDR3 region has 15 residues. Germline loops: CDR1 SEHNR, CDR2 FQNEAQ (reference sequence). CDR3 in amino acids: CSSSPTQPSIYEQYF. As DNA, the CDR3 is TGTTCCAGCAGCCCGACACAACCCTCGATTTACGAGCAGTACTTC.